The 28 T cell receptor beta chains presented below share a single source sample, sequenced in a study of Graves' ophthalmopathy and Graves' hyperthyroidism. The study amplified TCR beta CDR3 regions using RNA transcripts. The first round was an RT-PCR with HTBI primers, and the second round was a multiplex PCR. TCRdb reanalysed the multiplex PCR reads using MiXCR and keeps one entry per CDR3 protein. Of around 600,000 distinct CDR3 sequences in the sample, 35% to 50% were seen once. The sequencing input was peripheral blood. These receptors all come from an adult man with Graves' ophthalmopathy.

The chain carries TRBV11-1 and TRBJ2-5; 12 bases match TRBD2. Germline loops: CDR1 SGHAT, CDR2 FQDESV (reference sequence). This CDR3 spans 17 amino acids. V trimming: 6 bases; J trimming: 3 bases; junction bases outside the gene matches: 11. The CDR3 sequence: CASRSQGLAGTEETQYF. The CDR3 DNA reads TGTGCCAGCAGATCACAAGGACTAGCGGGGACCGAAGAGACCCAGTACTTC.

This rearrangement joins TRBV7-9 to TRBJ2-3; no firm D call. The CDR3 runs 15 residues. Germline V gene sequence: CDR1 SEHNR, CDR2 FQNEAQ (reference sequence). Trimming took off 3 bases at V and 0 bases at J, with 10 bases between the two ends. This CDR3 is CASSLVTPSTDTQYF. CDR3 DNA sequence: TGTGCCAGCAGCTTGGTGACTCCTAGCACAGATACGCAGTATTTT.

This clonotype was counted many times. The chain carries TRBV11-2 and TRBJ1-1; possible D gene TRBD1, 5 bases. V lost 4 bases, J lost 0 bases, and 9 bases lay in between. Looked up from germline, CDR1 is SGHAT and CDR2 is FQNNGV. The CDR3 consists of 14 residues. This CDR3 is CASSSGLMNTEAFF. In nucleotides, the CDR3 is TGTGCCAGCAGCTCGGGACTGATGAACACTGAAGCTTTCTTT.

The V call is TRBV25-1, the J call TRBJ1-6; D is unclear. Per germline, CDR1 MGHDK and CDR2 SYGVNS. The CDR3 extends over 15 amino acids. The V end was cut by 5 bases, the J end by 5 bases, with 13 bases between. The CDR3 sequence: CASSYSSADNSPLHF. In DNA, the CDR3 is TGTGCCAGCAGTTACTCGTCCGCTGATAATTCACCCCTCCACTTT.

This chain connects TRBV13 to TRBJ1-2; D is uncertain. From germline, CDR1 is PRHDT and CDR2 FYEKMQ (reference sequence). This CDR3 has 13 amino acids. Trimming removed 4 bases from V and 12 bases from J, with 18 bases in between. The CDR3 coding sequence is TGTGCCAGCAGCTCGGAGGTTCGTTCCCAGCACACCTTC. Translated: CASSSEVRSQHTF. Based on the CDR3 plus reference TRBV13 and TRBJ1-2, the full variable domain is AAGVIQSPRHLIKEKRETATLKCYPIPRHDTVYWYQQGPGQDPQFLISFYEKMQSDKGSIPDRFSAQQFSDYHSELNMSSLELGDSALYFCASSSEVRSQHTFGSGTRLTVV.

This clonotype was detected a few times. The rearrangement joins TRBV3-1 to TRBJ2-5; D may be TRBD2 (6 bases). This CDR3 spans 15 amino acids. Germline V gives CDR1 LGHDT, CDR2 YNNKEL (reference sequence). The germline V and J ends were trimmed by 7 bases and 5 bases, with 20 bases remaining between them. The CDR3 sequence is CASTLVTLAGETQYF. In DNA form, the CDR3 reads TGTGCCAGCACCCTAGTGACACTAGCCGGGGAGACCCAGTACTTC.

The CDR3 protein is CSASPGQGNEQYF. In DNA, the CDR3 is TGCAGTGCTAGCCCGGGACAGGGCAACGAGCAGTACTTC. The chain recombines TRBV20-1 with TRBJ2-7, with 9 bases lining up with TRBD1. V was pared by 3 bases and J by 5 bases, with 5 bases of the junction left unmatched. This CDR3 is built from 13 residues. Germline loops: CDR1 DFQATT, CDR2 SNEGSKA (reference sequence).

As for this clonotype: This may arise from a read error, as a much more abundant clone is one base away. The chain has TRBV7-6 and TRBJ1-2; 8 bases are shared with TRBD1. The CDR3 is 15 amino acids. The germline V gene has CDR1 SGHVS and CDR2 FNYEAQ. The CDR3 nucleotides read TGTGCCACCAGCCCCTTTGGGACAGGAAACTATGGCTACACCTTC. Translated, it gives CATSPFGTGNYGYTF.

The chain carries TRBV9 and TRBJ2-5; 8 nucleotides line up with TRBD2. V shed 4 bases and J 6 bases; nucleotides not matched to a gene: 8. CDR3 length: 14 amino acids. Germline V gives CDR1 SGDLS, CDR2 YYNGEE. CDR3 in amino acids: CASSLTGGPQTQYF. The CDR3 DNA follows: TGTGCCAGCAGCTTAACGGGGGGGCCGCAGACCCAGTACTTC.

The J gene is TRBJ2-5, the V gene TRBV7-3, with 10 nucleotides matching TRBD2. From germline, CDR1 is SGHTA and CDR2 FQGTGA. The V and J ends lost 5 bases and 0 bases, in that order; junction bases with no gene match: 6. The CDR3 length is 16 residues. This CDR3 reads CASSPSGGPYQETQYF. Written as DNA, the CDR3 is TGTGCCAGCAGCCCTAGCGGGGGACCCTACCAAGAGACCCAGTACTTC.

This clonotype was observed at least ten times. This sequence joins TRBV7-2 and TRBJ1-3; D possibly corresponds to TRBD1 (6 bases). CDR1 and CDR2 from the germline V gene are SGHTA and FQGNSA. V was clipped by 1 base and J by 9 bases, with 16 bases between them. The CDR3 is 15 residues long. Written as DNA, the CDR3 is TGTGCCAGCAGCTTAGAAGGCAGGGGCTCCGGCACCATATATTTT. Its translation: CASSLEGRGSGTIYF.

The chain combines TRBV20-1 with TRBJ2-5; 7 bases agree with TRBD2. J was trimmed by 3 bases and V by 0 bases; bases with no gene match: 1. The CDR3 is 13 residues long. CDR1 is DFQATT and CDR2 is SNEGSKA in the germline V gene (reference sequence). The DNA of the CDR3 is TGCAGTGCTAGAGATGGGACTAAAGAGACCCAGTACTTC. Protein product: CSARDGTKETQYF.

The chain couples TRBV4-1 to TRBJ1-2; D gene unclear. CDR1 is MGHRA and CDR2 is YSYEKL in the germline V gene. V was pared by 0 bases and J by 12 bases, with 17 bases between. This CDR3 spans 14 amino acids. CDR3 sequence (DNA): TGCGCCAGCAGCCAAGATCAGATTGGGGAAAAGCACACCTTC. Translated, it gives CASSQDQIGEKHTF.

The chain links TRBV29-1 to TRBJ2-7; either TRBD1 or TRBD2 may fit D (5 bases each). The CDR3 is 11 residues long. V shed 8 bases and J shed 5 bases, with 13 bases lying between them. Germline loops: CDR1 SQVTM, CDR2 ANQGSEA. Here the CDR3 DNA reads TGCAGCTCTCGGGACGGCCACGAGCAGTACTTC. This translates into CSSRDGHEQYF.

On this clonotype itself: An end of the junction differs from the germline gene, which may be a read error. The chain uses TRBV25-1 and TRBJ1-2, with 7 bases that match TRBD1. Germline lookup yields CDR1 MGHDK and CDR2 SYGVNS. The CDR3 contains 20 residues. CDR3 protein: CASSQDWVPPQGTANYGYTF. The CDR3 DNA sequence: TGCGCCAGCAGCCAAGACTGGGTTCCCCCACAGGGGACAGCTAACTATGGCTACACCTTC.

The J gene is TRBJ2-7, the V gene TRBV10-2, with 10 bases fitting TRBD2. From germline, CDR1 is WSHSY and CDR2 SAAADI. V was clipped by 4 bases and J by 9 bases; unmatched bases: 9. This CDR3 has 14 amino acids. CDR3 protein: CASSASGTSAGQYF. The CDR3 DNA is TGCGCCAGCAGTGCCTCCGGGACTAGCGCCGGGCAGTACTTC.

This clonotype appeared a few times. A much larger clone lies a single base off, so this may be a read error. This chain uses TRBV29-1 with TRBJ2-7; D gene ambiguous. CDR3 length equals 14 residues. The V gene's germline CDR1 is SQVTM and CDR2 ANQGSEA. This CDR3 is CGVEVIEAGYEQYF. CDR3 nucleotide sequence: TGCGGCGTTGAAGTTATTGAGGCAGGATACGAGCAGTACTTC.

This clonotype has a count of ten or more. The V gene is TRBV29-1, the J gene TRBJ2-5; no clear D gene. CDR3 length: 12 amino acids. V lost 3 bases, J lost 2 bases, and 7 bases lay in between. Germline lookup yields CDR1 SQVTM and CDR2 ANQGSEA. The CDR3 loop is CSVDGQQETQYF. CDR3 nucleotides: TGCAGCGTTGATGGGCAGCAAGAGACCCAGTACTTC.

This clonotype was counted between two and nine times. In DNA, the CDR3 is TGTGCCAGCAGCGTAGAGGTGGTTTCCTACGAGCAGTACTTC. Amino acids: CASSVEVVSYEQYF. The rearrangement links TRBV9 to TRBJ2-7; D call uncertain. The CDR3 runs to 14 residues. V was trimmed by 0 bases and J by 1 base, leaving 8 bases between them. The V gene's germline CDR1 is SGDLS and CDR2 YYNGEE.

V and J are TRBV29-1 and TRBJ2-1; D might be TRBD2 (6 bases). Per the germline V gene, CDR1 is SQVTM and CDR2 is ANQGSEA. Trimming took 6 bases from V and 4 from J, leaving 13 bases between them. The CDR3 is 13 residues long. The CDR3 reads CSVASGWYNEQFF. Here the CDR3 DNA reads TGCAGCGTAGCCAGCGGGTGGTACAATGAGCAGTTCTTC.

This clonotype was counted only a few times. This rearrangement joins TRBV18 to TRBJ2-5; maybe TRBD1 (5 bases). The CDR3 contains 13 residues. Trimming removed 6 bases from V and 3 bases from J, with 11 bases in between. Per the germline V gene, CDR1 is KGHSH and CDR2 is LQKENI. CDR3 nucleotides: TGTGCCAGCTCCCACGACAGCGAAGAGACCCAGTACTTC. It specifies CASSHDSEETQYF.

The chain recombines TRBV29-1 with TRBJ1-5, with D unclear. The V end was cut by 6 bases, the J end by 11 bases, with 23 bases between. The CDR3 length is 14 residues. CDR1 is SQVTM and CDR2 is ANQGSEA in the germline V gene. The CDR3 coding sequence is TGCAGCGTCGCCCCTAGCGGGAGTTGGGAGACCCAGCATTTT. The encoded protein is CSVAPSGSWETQHF.

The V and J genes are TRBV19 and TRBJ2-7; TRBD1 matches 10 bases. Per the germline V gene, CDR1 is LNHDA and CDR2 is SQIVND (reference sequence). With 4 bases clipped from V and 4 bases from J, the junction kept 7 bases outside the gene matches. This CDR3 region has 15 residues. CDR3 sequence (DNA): TGTGCCAGTAGTACAGACAGGGGGCCCGGGTACGAGCAGTACTTC. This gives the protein CASSTDRGPGYEQYF.

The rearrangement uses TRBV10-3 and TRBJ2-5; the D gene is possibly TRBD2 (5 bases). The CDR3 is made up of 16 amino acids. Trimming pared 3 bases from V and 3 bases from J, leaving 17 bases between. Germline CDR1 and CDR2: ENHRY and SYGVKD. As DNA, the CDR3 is TGTGCCATCAGTGATAGGAGAGGGATGGTAAAAGAGACCCAGTACTTC. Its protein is CAISDRRGMVKETQYF.

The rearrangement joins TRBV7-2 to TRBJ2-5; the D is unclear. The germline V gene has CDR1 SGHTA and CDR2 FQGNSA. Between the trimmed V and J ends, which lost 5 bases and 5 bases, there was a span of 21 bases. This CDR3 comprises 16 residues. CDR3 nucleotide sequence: TGTGCCAGCAGCCAACCGTATAGGACCTCTGGGGAGACCCAGTACTTC. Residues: CASSQPYRTSGETQYF.

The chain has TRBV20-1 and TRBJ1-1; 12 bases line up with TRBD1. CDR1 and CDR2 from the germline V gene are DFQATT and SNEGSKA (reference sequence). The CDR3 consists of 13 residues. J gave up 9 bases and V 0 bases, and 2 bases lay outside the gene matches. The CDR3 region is CSAREGTGGKAFF. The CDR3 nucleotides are TGCAGTGCTAGAGAGGGGACAGGGGGCAAAGCTTTCTTT.

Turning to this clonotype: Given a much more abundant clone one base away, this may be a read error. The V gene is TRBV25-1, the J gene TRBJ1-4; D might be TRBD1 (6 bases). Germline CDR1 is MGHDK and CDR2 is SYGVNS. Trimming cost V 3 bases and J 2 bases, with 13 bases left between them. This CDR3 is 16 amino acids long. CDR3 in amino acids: CASSDQGIATNEKLFF. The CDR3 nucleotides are TGTGCCAGCAGTGATCAGGGGATTGCGACTAATGAAAAACTGTTTTTT.

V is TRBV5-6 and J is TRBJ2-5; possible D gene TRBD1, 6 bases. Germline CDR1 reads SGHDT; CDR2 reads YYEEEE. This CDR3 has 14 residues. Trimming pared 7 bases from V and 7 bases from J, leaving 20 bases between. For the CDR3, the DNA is TGTGCCAGCGGAGCTCAGGGGAAAGTAGTGACCCAGTACTTC. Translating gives CASGAQGKVVTQYF.